This TCR beta chain stems from a study of blood T cells in healthy people across ages. Notes on the study in general: Researchers report that TCR beta diversity correlated strongly with naive T cell percentage. Getting older went along with TCR beta diversity per million T cells dropping roughly linearly.

Each of the donors had 8 to 10 milliliters of peripheral blood drawn into EDTA-treated Vacutainer tubes. With regard to this clonotype: Antigen specificity is unknown.

A second roughly 7 to 11 cycle PCR used barcoded and J-beta primers. TCRdb independently ran MiXCR on the 5' RACE reads; one entry per CDR3 protein. Altogether roughly 800,000 distinct CDR3 sequences are present, roughly 64% being singletons, with the ten largest covering 22%. The CDR3 loop spans 14 amino acids. Unmatched junction bases numbered 4, after V lost 5 bases and J lost 6 bases. Germline V lookup: CDR1 SGHTA, CDR2 FQGNSA. V usage is TRBV7-2 and J usage is TRBJ1-4, with 9 bases matching TRBD1. Sequencing used blood. The clonotype was recovered from a man aged 25 to 40 in good health. Here the CDR3 DNA reads TGTGCCAGCAGCACAGGGGGCTTGGATGAAAAACTGTTTTTT. As protein: CASSTGGLDEKLFF. Supplemented by reference TRBV7-2 and TRBJ1-4, the full variable domain reads GAGVSQSPSNKVTEKGKDVELRCDPISGHTALYWYRQSLGQGLEFLIYFQGNSAPDKSGLPSDRFSAERTGGSVSTLTIQRTQQEDSAVYLCASSTGGLDEKLFFGSGTQLSVL.